A single sample gave rise to the 18 T cell receptor beta chains below, sequenced in a study of shared clonotypes between healthy human individuals. Some clones are missing from TCRdb's copy, which holds only in-frame ones; the method was immunoSEQ multiplex PCR. The sample has roughly 2.5 million clones; 85% to 95% are singletons. Sequencing was carried out using naive CD4+ T cells sorted from blood. The subset is: CD45RA+ positively selected. These TCRs come from a man aged 18 to 29 in good health.

This sequence joins TRBV10-1 and TRBJ2-7; 11 bases map to TRBD2. There are 14 residues in the CDR3. V gave up 3 bases and J gave up 7 bases; unmatched junction bases: 5. Germline CDR1 reads WNHNN; CDR2 reads SYGVQD (reference sequence). Here the CDR3 reads CASSDALAGEEQYF. DNA for the CDR3: TGCGCCAGCAGTGACGCACTAGCGGGAGAGGAGCAGTACTTC.

The chain recombines TRBV7-2 with TRBJ1-4, with D unclear. This CDR3 is built from 15 residues. Trimming took off 5 bases at V and 4 bases at J, with 14 bases between the two ends. CDR1 and CDR2 from the germline V gene are SGHTA and FQGNSA. The CDR3, as DNA: TGTGCCAGCAGCCCCGGACGGACTTTTAATGAAAAACTGTTTTTT. The encoded protein is CASSPGRTFNEKLFF.

Note on this clone: Other DNA sequences in this specimen translate into the identical CDR3. This rearrangement joins TRBV7-9 to TRBJ2-1; possible D gene TRBD2, 5 bases. In germline, CDR1 is SEHNR, CDR2 FQNEAQ (reference sequence). The CDR3 runs to 14 residues. Trimming stripped 1 base from V and 3 bases from J, with 7 bases between. CDR3 coding DNA: TGTGCCAGCAGCTTAGTGGGGAGCTACAATGAGCAGTTCTTC. It encodes CASSLVGSYNEQFF.

This clone was seen once. V usage is TRBV7-2 and J usage is TRBJ1-2, with 8 bases identical to TRBD1. Germline CDR1 and CDR2: SGHTA and FQGNSA. There are 16 residues in the CDR3. The ends lost 1 base at V and 1 base at J; junction bases unmatched: 5. Here the CDR3 reads CASSLVGTGDNYGYTF. CDR3 nucleotides: TGTGCCAGCAGCTTAGTAGGGACAGGTGATAACTATGGCTACACCTTC.

This chain uses TRBV27 with TRBJ2-5, with TRBD2 identical over 11 bases. Trimming took 5 bases from V and 5 from J; bases not matched to a gene: 10. Germline lookup yields CDR1 MNHEY and CDR2 SMNVEV (reference sequence). The CDR3 is made up of 16 amino acids. The CDR3 region is CASSTRNSGGAETQYF. The CDR3 coding sequence is TGTGCCAGCAGTACCCGGAATAGCGGGGGGGCCGAGACCCAGTACTTC.

This clone was detected only a few times. The CDR3 reads CASTEQGAFGTEAFF. CDR3 nucleotides: TGTGCCAGCACCGAACAGGGGGCGTTCGGCACTGAAGCTTTCTTT. The V gene is TRBV28, the J gene TRBJ1-1; TRBD1 agrees at 9 bases. The germline V gene has CDR1 MDHEN and CDR2 SYDVKM. The ends lost 7 bases at V and 4 bases at J; junction bases unmatched: 10. This CDR3 spans 15 amino acids.

This clone was recorded a few times. The gene calls are TRBV2 and TRBJ1-1; D is unclear. The CDR3 runs to 11 residues. V gave up 7 bases and J gave up 7 bases, with 10 bases separating them. Germline lookup yields CDR1 SNHLY and CDR2 FYNNEI. CDR3 sequence (DNA): TGTGCCAGCATCCAGGAGGTTGAAGCTTTCTTT. This translates into CASIQEVEAFF.

This clone appeared a few times. This chain uses TRBV2 with TRBJ1-5; TRBD1 aligns across 8 bases. The CDR3 is made up of 15 amino acids. CDR1 and CDR2 (germline): SNHLY, FYNNEI. J lost 2 bases, V lost 5 bases, and 5 bases had no gene match. CDR3 bases: TGTGCCAGCAGTCCCGGACAGGGTGGCAATCAGCCCCAGCATTTT. It yields the protein CASSPGQGGNQPQHF.

The rearrangement joins TRBV5-1 to TRBJ1-5; tentative D call: TRBD1 (5 bases). Per the germline V gene, CDR1 is SGHRS and CDR2 is YFSETQ. With 0 bases removed from V and 6 bases from J, the gap between germline ends came to 13 bases. The CDR3 consists of 15 residues. The CDR3 region is CASSLEAGRGQPQHF. The CDR3 DNA is TGCGCCAGCAGCTTGGAGGCAGGGCGAGGTCAGCCCCAGCATTTT. Variable domain in full (rest from reference TRBV5-1 and TRBJ1-5): KAGVTQTPRYLIKTRGQQVTLSCSPISGHRSVSWYQQTPGQGLQFLFEYFSETQRNKGNFPGRFSGRQFSNSRSEMNVSTLELGDSALYLCASSLEAGRGQPQHFGDGTRLSIL.

This clone was detected only a few times. The genes are TRBV10-3 and TRBJ2-7; 15 positions match TRBD2. The CDR3 spans 14 residues. Germline V lookup: CDR1 ENHRY, CDR2 SYGVKD. Losses at the gene ends were 10 bases for V and 5 bases for J; bases not matched to a gene: 6. The CDR3 sequence is CATRTSGRVDEQYF. The CDR3 DNA reads TGTGCCACAAGGACTAGCGGGAGGGTCGACGAGCAGTACTTC.

The chain uses TRBV5-6 and TRBJ2-3; D is undetermined. The V gene's germline CDR1 is SGHDT and CDR2 YYEEEE. The CDR3 runs 13 residues. The V and J ends lost 2 bases and 4 bases respectively, with 8 bases between them. This CDR3 is CASSLLYPDTQYF. The CDR3 region has the DNA TGTGCCAGCAGCTTACTATACCCAGATACGCAGTATTTT.

This clone has just one count. CDR3 protein: CASSETGWAGANVLTF. The DNA for the CDR3 is TGTGCCAGTAGCGAGACAGGGTGGGCTGGGGCCAACGTCCTGACTTTC. The genes are TRBV19 and TRBJ2-6, with 7 positions matching TRBD1. Germline values: CDR1 LNHDA, CDR2 SQIVND (reference sequence). V gave up 6 bases and J gave up 2 bases; unmatched junction bases: 7. The CDR3 has 16 amino acids.

The genes are TRBV10-3 and TRBJ2-1, with D unclear. Trimming took 0 bases from V and 8 from J, leaving 17 bases between them. The CDR3 is made up of 16 amino acids. CDR1 and CDR2 (germline): ENHRY, SYGVKD. The CDR3: CAISESPQTLGDEQFF. DNA of the CDR3: TGTGCCATCAGTGAGTCGCCACAAACCTTAGGAGATGAGCAGTTCTTC.

The rearrangement links TRBV18 to TRBJ2-5; 10 nucleotides match TRBD2. Per the germline V gene, CDR1 is KGHSH and CDR2 is LQKENI. The CDR3 has 17 residues. J gave up 6 bases and V 3 bases, and 13 bases lay outside the gene matches. The CDR3 DNA sequence: TGTGCCAGCTCACCTTCAGCGGGAGGGGGTCCGATGAAGACCCAGTACTTC. It is translated as CASSPSAGGGPMKTQYF.

Notes on this clone: Other DNA sequences in this sample translate to the same CDR3. This rearrangement joins TRBV6-1 to TRBJ2-5, with D possibly called TRBD1 or TRBD2 (5 bases each). The CDR3 sequence is 13 residues long. Germline-derived CDR1 and CDR2 are MNHNS and SASEGT. The V end lost 4 bases, the J end lost 5 bases, and 11 bases lay between the germline ends. DNA for the CDR3: TGTGCCAGCAGTGGGGGGTTGCGGGAGACCCAGTACTTC. It encodes CASSGGLRETQYF.

Details on this clone: Other nucleotide sequences from this sample produce the same CDR3. The chain recombines TRBV20-1 with TRBJ2-2; D call uncertain. The CDR3 has 11 amino acids. Trimming left V 3 bases short and J 5 bases short, with 4 bases between. Per the germline V gene, CDR1 is DFQATT and CDR2 is SNEGSKA (reference sequence). The DNA of the CDR3 is TGCAGTGCTAGGGTTACCGGGGAGCTGTTTTTT. Translated: CSARVTGELFF.

This chain uses TRBV7-8 with TRBJ1-2; TRBD1 agrees at 8 bases. V lost 5 bases, J lost 5 bases, and 4 bases stayed unmatched. This CDR3 has 13 residues. Germline loops: CDR1 SGHVS, CDR2 FQNEAQ. The CDR3: CASSPDREYGYTF. CDR3 sequence (DNA): TGTGCCAGCAGCCCGGACAGGGAGTATGGCTACACCTTC.

V gene TRBV20-1 combines with J gene TRBJ2-1, with TRBD2 as a possible D gene (5 bases). Trimming took off 6 bases at V and 6 bases at J, with 9 bases between the two ends. CDR3 size: 11 residues. CDR1 is DFQATT, CDR2 SNEGSKA, per germline (reference sequence). CDR3 nucleotide sequence: TGCAGTGCGGGGAGCGGCAATGAGCAGTTCTTC. Translation gives CSAGSGNEQFF.